Below are 21 T cell receptor beta chains sequenced from a single sample in a study of breast tumors, draining lymph nodes, adjacent tissues. Samples came from axillary lymph nodes draining the breast cancer. TCRdb reprocessed the multiplex PCR reads via MiXCR and lists one record per CDR3 protein. Of around 300,000 distinct CDR3 sequences in the sample, around 31% were seen once. The sample taken for sequencing was axillary lymph node tissue. The receptors shown here come from a female donor with breast cancer. Some clones in this sample may be carry-over from other donors' samples.

This clonotype was found many times. The V call is TRBV9, the J call TRBJ2-3; D is perhaps TRBD1 or TRBD2 (5 bases each). The ends were cut back, 0 bases at V and 3 bases at J, with 20 bases in the middle. Germline V gene sequence: CDR1 SGDLS, CDR2 YYNGEE. This CDR3 has 18 amino acids. In nucleotides, the CDR3 is TGTGCCAGCAGCGTAGAGAGGGGTAGGGCTTTCGGAACAGATACGCAGTATTTT. The encoded protein is CASSVERGRAFGTDTQYF.

On this clonotype: A much more abundant neighbour one base away suggests this may be a read error. Lacking the conserved final phenylalanine or tryptophan, this CDR3 likely reflects a read error. V and J are TRBV9 and TRBJ2-1, with D uncertain. CDR1 and CDR2 (germline): SGDLS, YYNGEE. The CDR3 runs to 13 residues. Trimming stripped 0 bases from V and 6 bases from J, with 7 bases between. DNA for the CDR3: TGTGCCAGCAGCGTAGATTCCGCCAATGAGCAGTTCTCC. It encodes CASSVDSANEQFS.

This clonotype occurred once. The chain's CDR3 is CASSPRTSEKSYEQYF. CDR3 bases: TGTGCCAGCAGCCCTAGGACTAGCGAGAAGTCCTACGAGCAGTACTTC. The V gene is TRBV7-1, the J gene TRBJ2-7; 9 bases are shared with TRBD2. Being an ORF, TRBV7-1 has a function that is uncertain. CDR3 length: 16 residues. V was pared by 5 bases and J by 1 base, with 9 bases of the junction left unmatched.

This clonotype was found many times. V and J are TRBV5-1 and TRBJ2-7, with D possibly being TRBD1 (6 bases). CDR3 length equals 14 residues. The germline V gene has CDR1 SGHRS and CDR2 YFSETQ. The V gene lost 2 bases and the J gene lost 4 bases, with 13 bases spanning the gap. CDR3 in amino acids: CASSFTGRGYEQYF. CDR3 sequence (DNA): TGCGCCAGCAGCTTCACAGGGCGTGGGTACGAGCAGTACTTC.

There are many counts of this clonotype. V usage is TRBV20-1 and J usage is TRBJ2-1; weak D call: TRBD1 (5 bases). Trimming pared 1 base from V and 1 base from J, leaving 14 bases between. Germline lookup yields CDR1 DFQATT and CDR2 SNEGSKA (reference sequence). CDR3 length equals 16 residues. The DNA for the CDR3 is TGCAGTGCTAGAGGCCGAGCAGGGATTTCCTACAATGAGCAGTTCTTC. The encoded protein is CSARGRAGISYNEQFF.

This clonotype is a singleton in its sample. The chain uses TRBV10-2 and TRBJ1-5; the match to TRBD1 covers 8 bases. The trim removed 2 bases at V and 0 bases at J, leaving 3 bases unmatched. Germline CDR1 reads WSHSY; CDR2 reads SAAADI. This CDR3 is 16 amino acids long. The CDR3 loop is CASSEKGQDSNQPQHF. In DNA form, the CDR3 reads TGCGCCAGCAGTGAGAAGGGACAGGATAGCAATCAGCCCCAGCATTTT.

This clonotype came up many times. The chain combines TRBV5-1 with TRBJ2-7; D is unclear. Germline CDR1 SGHRS, CDR2 YFSETQ. The CDR3 extends over 13 amino acids. Deletions cut 2 bases from V and 2 bases from J, with 8 bases between. The CDR3 sequence: CASSFGRTYEQYF. DNA of the CDR3: TGCGCCAGCAGCTTCGGGCGGACCTACGAGCAGTACTTC.

This clonotype was picked up one time. V usage is TRBV29-1 and J usage is TRBJ2-7; 12 nucleotides line up with TRBD2. Germline V lookup: CDR1 SQVTM, CDR2 ANQGSEA. V lost 6 bases and J lost 5; bases outside the gene matches: 8. The CDR3 contains 14 residues. DNA of the CDR3: TGCAGCGTCAAGACTAGCGGGAGTGAGCACGAGCAGTACTTC. Its protein is CSVKTSGSEHEQYF.

This clonotype came up once. Just one base apart from a much larger clone, this may be a read error. The chain links TRBV5-6 to TRBJ2-7; TRBD1 is a possible D gene (6 bases). Germline V gene sequence: CDR1 SGHDT, CDR2 YYEEEE. There are 14 residues in the CDR3. Trimming took off 1 base at V and 7 bases at J, with 15 bases between the two ends. CDR3: CASSLMGHLLEQYF. For the CDR3, the DNA is TGTGCCAGCAGCTTGATGGGACATTTATTGGAGCAGTACTTC. Full variable domain (rest looked up from reference TRBV5-6 and TRBJ2-7): DAGVTQSPTHLIKTRGQQVTLRCSPKSGHDTVSWYQQALGQGPQFIFQYYEEEERQRGNFPDRFSGHQFPNYSSELNVNALLLGDSALYLCASSLMGHLLEQYFGPGTRLTVT.

This clonotype showed up many times. The chain has TRBV11-3 and TRBJ2-3, with 8 bases matching TRBD2. Per the germline V gene, CDR1 is SGHNT and CDR2 is YENEEA. The trim removed 3 bases at V and 1 base at J, leaving 6 bases unmatched. This CDR3 contains 16 residues. In nucleotides, the CDR3 is TGTGCCAGCAGCTTGTCCCAGGGACTAGGCACAGATACGCAGTATTTT. It codes for CASSLSQGLGTDTQYF.

This clonotype has a count of ten or more. This chain links TRBV5-1 with TRBJ2-7; 8 bases agree with TRBD2. The CDR3 is made up of 14 amino acids. Trimming took 4 bases from V and 3 from J; bases not matched to a gene: 6. Germline-derived CDR1 and CDR2 are SGHRS and YFSETQ. The DNA of the CDR3 is TGCGCCAGCAGCCGGGGGGGACCCCTCTACGAGCAGTACTTC. Residues: CASSRGGPLYEQYF.

This clonotype has a single count. The CDR3 sequence: CSARLRQETQYF. CDR3 sequence (DNA): TGCAGTGCTAGATTGCGACAAGAGACCCAGTACTTC. This chain joins TRBV20-1 and TRBJ2-5; the D is unclear. Germline loops: CDR1 DFQATT, CDR2 SNEGSKA (reference sequence). The V gene lost 2 bases and the J gene lost 2 bases, with 6 bases spanning the gap. The CDR3 contains 12 residues.

This clonotype was picked up many times. This rearrangement joins TRBV10-1 to TRBJ2-3; 7 positions match TRBD1. V lost 0 bases and J lost 5; bases outside the gene matches: 14. From germline, CDR1 is WNHNN and CDR2 SYGVQD (reference sequence). CDR3 length: 18 amino acids. The CDR3 DNA follows: TGCGCCAGCAGTGAGTCGCAGGTTAGGACAGGATACAGAGATACGCAGTATTTT. The encoded protein is CASSESQVRTGYRDTQYF.

Concerning this clonotype: Mismatch with germline at one junction end may stem from a read error. This rearrangement joins TRBV7-2 to TRBJ1-2; D perhaps matches TRBD1 (5 bases). The CDR3 runs to 14 residues. Germline V gene sequence: CDR1 SGHTA, CDR2 FQGNSA. The CDR3, as DNA: TGTGCCAGCAGCTCGGGACGGACTAACTATGACTACACCTTC. This sequence encodes CASSSGRTNYDYTF.

The genes are TRBV25-1 and TRBJ2-3, with D hard to call. V was shortened by 3 bases and J by 2 bases, with 15 bases between the two germline ends. Per the germline V gene, CDR1 is MGHDK and CDR2 is SYGVNS. The CDR3 is made up of 16 amino acids. The CDR3 here is CASSEAPTALTDTQYF. The CDR3 nucleotides read TGTGCCAGCAGTGAGGCCCCGACGGCACTCACAGATACGCAGTATTTT.

This clonotype was recorded at least ten times. This sequence joins TRBV20-1 and TRBJ2-7, with 8 bases matching TRBD1. Trimming removed 5 bases from V and 4 bases from J; junction bases left unmatched: 10. Germline loops: CDR1 DFQATT, CDR2 SNEGSKA (reference sequence). The CDR3 length is 14 residues. CDR3 loop: CSAHQRTGTYEQYF. CDR3 bases: TGCAGTGCTCACCAACGGACAGGGACGTACGAGCAGTACTTC.

Note on this clonotype: A much larger clone differs by one base, so this may be a read error. V gene TRBV4-1 combines with J gene TRBJ2-2, with TRBD2 identical over 7 bases. The CDR3 is 16 residues long. Looked up from germline, CDR1 is MGHRA and CDR2 is YSYEKL. CDR3 nucleotides: TGCGCCAGCAGCCTTCGAAGCGGGGAGAGGACCGGGGAGCTGCTTTTT. It codes for CASSLRSGERTGELLF.

Notes on this clonotype: Relative to the germline gene, one junction end is altered; a read error may explain this. The chain combines TRBV5-6 with TRBJ1-2; no firm D call. This CDR3 has 11 residues. The germline V gene encodes CDR1 SGHDT and CDR2 YYEEEE. The CDR3 DNA reads TGTGTCAGCAGCCTGGGTGGTGGCTACACCTTC. Translated: CVSSLGGGYTF.

In its sample, this clonotype was seen many times. This rearrangement joins TRBV5-5 to TRBJ2-6, with D possibly TRBD2 on 5 matching bases. V dropped 10 bases and J dropped 0 bases, with 11 bases sitting between them. Per germline, CDR1 SGHKS and CDR2 YYEKEE (reference sequence). This CDR3 has 14 residues. This CDR3 is CAGERHSGANVLTF. The CDR3 nucleotides read TGTGCCGGCGAGCGGCACTCTGGGGCCAACGTCCTGACTTTC.

This clonotype was seen a handful of times. The chain combines TRBV4-3 with TRBJ1-1; 7 bases fit TRBD1. Germline V gene data show CDR1 as LGHNA and CDR2 as YSLEER. The length of the CDR3 is 15 residues. J was trimmed by 12 bases and V by 0 bases; bases with no gene match: 13. CDR3 bases: TGCGCCAGCAGCCAAGATCGCGCGAAGGGGGCAAGGACTTTCTTT. It codes for CASSQDRAKGARTFF.

J is TRBJ1-1 and V is TRBV19; tentative D call: TRBD1 (6 bases). Trimming took off 0 bases at V and 11 bases at J, with 16 bases between the two ends. The length of the CDR3 is 14 residues. The germline gives CDR1 LNHDA, CDR2 SQIVND (reference sequence). This CDR3 is CASSIDRSGAEAFF. The CDR3 DNA reads as TGTGCCAGTAGTATAGATCGGTCAGGGGCAGAGGCTTTCTTT.